This TCR beta chain was identified during a study of blood T cell repertoires in COVID-19. Across the study: COVID-19 samples collected from the United States, Italy and Spain covered acute and convalescent phases.

Under the authors' procedure: Amplified reference gene primers provided the basis for estimating nucleated cell counts. The protocol was immunoSEQ multiplex PCR, while the TCRdb copy is restricted to in-frame clones and leaves out a portion. V and J calls and clone size follow that table, whereas D and trimming were derived from the DNA. The repertoire holds 200,000 to 250,000 clones, more than 80% seen once, with under 4% in the top ten. Grouping used clinical history reported by participants in a survey and questionnaire. The V segment lost 7 bases and the J segment 2 bases; nucleotides outside the gene matches: 10. CDR3 length equals 15 residues. Germline V gives CDR1 MNHEY, CDR2 SVGAGI.

The sample comprised PBMCs or T cells enriched from blood (not recorded which). The gene calls are TRBV6-5 and TRBJ1-1, with 7 bases fitting TRBD1. The sequence came from a woman aged 18-29 years in a cohort exposed to, infected with or recovered from COVID-19 (not recorded which). CDR3 in amino acids: CASKEEQGINTEAFF. CDR3 in DNA: TGTGCCAGCAAAGAGGAACAGGGGATTAACACTGAAGCTTTCTTT.